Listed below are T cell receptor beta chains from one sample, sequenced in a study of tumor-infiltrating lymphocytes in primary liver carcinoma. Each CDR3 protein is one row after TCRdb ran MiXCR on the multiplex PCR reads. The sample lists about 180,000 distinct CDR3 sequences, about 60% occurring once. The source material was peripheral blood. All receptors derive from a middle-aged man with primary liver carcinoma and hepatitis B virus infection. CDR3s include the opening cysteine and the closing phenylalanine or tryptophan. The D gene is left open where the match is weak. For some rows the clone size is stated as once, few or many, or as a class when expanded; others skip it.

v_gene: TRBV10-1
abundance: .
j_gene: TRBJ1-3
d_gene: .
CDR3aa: CASSGVSGNTIYF
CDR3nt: TGCGCCAGCAGTGGAGTCTCTGGAAACACCATATATTTT

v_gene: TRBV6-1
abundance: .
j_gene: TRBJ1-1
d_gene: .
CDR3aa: CASSEPPLTEAFF
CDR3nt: TGTGCCAGCAGTGAGCCCCCATTGACTGAAGCTTTCTTT

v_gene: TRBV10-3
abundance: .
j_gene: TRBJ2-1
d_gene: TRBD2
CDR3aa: CAISALLAGGCNEQFF
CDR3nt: TGTGCCATCAGTGCCTTACTAGCGGGAGGGTGCAATGAGCAGTTCTTC

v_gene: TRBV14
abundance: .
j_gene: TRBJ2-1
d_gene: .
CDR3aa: CASSQDPPDEQFF
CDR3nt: TGTGCCAGCAGCCAAGATCCCCCGGATGAGCAGTTCTTC

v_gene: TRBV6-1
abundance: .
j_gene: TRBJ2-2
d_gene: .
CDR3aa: CASVLIGAGELFF
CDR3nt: TGTGCCAGCGTACTGATTGGCGCCGGGGAGCTGTTTTTT

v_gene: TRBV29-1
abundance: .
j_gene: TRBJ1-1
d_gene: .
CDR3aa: CSAGDLLDRAFF
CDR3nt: TGCAGCGCGGGGGACTTACTCGACCGGGCTTTCTTT

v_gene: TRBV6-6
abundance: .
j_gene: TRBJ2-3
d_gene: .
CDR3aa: CASRLEGLTDTQYF
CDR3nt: TGTGCCAGCAGATTGGAGGGCCTAACAGATACGCAGTATTTT

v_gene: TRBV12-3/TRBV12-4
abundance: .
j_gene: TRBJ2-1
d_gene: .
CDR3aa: CASSYLGGSYNEQFF
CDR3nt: TGTGCCAGCAGTTACCTAGGGGGCTCCTACAATGAGCAGTTCTTC

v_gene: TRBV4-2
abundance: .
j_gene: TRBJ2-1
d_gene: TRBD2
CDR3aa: CASSQGASGMAGNEQFF
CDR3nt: TGTGCCAGCAGCCAGGGGGCTAGCGGGATGGCGGGGAATGAGCAGTTCTTC

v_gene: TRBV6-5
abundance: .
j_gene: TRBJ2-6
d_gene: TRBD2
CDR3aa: CVSSLIAGGSAGANVLTF
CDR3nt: TGTGTCAGCAGTCTCATAGCGGGAGGGTCCGCGGGGGCCAACGTCCTGACTTTC

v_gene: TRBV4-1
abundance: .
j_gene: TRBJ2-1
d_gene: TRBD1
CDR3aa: CASSHPGTARRSKAYNEQFF
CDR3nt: TGCGCCAGCAGCCATCCCGGGACAGCGCGGAGATCAAAAGCCTACAATGAGCAGTTCTTC

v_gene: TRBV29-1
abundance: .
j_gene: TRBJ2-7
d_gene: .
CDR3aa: CSVAGASYEQCF
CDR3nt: TGCAGCGTTGCGGGAGCTTCCTACGAGCAGTGCTTC

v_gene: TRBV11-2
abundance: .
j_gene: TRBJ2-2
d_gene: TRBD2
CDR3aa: CDSSLRLAGSRLFF
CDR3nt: TGTGACAGCAGCTTACGACTAGCGGGTAGCCGGTTGTTTTTT

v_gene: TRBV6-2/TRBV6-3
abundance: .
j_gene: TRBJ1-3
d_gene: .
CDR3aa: CVSSYGDTIYF
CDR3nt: TGTGTCAGCAGTTATGGGGACACCATATATTTT

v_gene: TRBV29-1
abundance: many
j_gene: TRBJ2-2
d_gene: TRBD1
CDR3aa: CSVLGLLGTANTGELFF
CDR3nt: TGCAGCGTCCTTGGCCTCCTCGGGACAGCGAACACCGGGGAGCTGTTTTTT

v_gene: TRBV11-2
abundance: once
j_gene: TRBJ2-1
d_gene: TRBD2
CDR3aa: CASGLIAGVNNEQFF
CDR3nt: TGTGCCAGCGGCTTAATCGCGGGAGTGAACAATGAGCAGTTCTTC

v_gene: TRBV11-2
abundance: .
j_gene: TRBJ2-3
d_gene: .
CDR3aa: CARSSRDSTDTQYF
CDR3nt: TGTGCCAGGAGCTCTCGAGACAGCACAGATACGCAGTATTTT

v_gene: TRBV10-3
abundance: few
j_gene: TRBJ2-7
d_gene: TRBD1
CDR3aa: CAISSGGWTPEQYF
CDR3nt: TGTGCCATCAGTTCAGGGGGCTGGACTCCCGAGCAGTACTTC

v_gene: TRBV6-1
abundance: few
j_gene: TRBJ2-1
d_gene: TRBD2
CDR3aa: CASSRGLALDEQFF
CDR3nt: TGTGCCAGCAGCAGGGGACTAGCACTCGATGAGCAGTTCTTC

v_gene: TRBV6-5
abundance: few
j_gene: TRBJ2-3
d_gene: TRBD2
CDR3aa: CASSSRTSAYTDTQYF
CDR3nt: TGTGCCAGCAGTTCGCGGACTAGCGCTTACACAGATACGCAGTATTTT

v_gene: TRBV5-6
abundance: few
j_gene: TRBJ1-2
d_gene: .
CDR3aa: CASSSGHVYGYTF
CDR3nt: TGTGCCAGCAGCTCCGGACACGTCTATGGCTACACCTTC

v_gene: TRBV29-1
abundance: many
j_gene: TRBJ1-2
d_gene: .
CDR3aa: CSVGSDSYGYTF
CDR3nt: TGCAGCGTCGGCTCTGACAGCTATGGCTACACCTTC

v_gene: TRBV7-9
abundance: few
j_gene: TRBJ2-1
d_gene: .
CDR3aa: CASSAQSSYNEQFF
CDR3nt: TGTGCCAGCAGCGCCCAGAGCTCCTACAATGAGCAGTTCTTC

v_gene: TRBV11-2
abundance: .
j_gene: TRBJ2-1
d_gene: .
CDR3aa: CASSSGRLRGPYNEQFF
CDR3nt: TGTGCCAGCAGCTCAGGAAGGCTTAGGGGACCCTACAATGAGCAGTTCTTC

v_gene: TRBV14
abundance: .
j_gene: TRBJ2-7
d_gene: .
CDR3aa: CASSPLRDGKYEQYF
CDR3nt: TGTGCCAGCAGCCCTCTCCGGGACGGAAAATACGAGCAGTACTTC